This passage covers 11 T cell receptor beta chains from one sample sequenced in a study of Ad26.COV2.S vaccination and SARS-CoV-2 variants. The assay was immunoSEQ multiplex PCR, and TCRdb's table has in-frame clones only and misses some. Of over 450,000 clones in the sample, roughly nine tenths are singletons; the top ten hold around 1.6%. This sample's treatment: 15 to 20 received Ad26.COV2.S at low or high dose, single or two shots; 5 received placebo; per-sample allocation not given. Sampling took place 63 days after the first vaccine or placebo injection. Sequencing was performed on peripheral blood, taken in a trial of Ad26.COV2.S vaccine versus placebo. The receptors here all came from a person aged 18-60 years who received the Ad26.COV2.S COVID-19 vaccine or a placebo.

This sequence joins TRBV18 and TRBJ2-5; no clear D gene. CDR1 and CDR2 from the germline V gene are KGHSH and LQKENI. Trimming took off 4 bases at V and 3 bases at J, with 9 bases between the two ends. The CDR3 consists of 13 residues. The CDR3 spells CASSQSQEETQYF. CDR3 nucleotides: TGTGCCAGCTCACAATCGCAGGAAGAGACCCAGTACTTC. The complete variable domain, with remaining parts taken from reference TRBV18 and TRBJ2-5, reads NAGVMQNPRHLVRRRGQEARLRCSPMKGHSHVYWYRQLPEEGLKFMVYLQKENIIDESGMPKERFSAEFPKEGPSILRIQQVVRGDSAAYFCASSQSQEETQYFGPGTRLLVL.

The CDR3: CASSKGRGVGANVLTF. CDR3 nucleotide sequence: TGTGCCAGCAGCAAAGGCCGGGGGGTCGGGGCCAACGTCCTGACTTTC. The V and J genes are TRBV14 and TRBJ2-6; 7 nucleotides agree with TRBD2. This CDR3 spans 16 amino acids. The germline V gene encodes CDR1 SGHDN and CDR2 FVKESK. The V gene end was trimmed by 5 bases and the J gene end by 4 bases; junction bases not matched to a gene: 8.

The V call is TRBV18, the J call TRBJ1-1; TRBD1 is a possible D gene (6 bases). Germline V CDR1 and CDR2: KGHSH, LQKENI. V dropped 6 bases and J dropped 6 bases, with 17 bases sitting between them. The CDR3 sequence is 14 residues long. The CDR3 loop is CASSAGHKPPEAFF. The CDR3 DNA reads TGTGCCAGCTCCGCGGGACATAAACCTCCTGAAGCTTTCTTT.

J is TRBJ2-1 and V is TRBV4-1; D remains ambiguous. Germline CDR1 reads MGHRA; CDR2 reads YSYEKL. V gave up 0 bases and J gave up 7 bases, with 7 bases separating them. The CDR3 runs to 13 residues. The CDR3 region has the DNA TGCGCCAGCAGCCAAGAGGTACGTAATGAGCAGTTCTTC. Its translation is CASSQEVRNEQFF.

J is TRBJ2-3 and V is TRBV20-1, with D unresolved. The V end was cut by 4 bases, the J end by 7 bases, with 6 bases between. Germline CDR1 reads DFQATT; CDR2 reads SNEGSKA (reference sequence). The CDR3 has 10 amino acids. The CDR3 sequence: CSAKRNTQYF. In DNA form, the CDR3 reads TGCAGTGCTAAAAGAAATACGCAGTATTTT.

The V and J genes are TRBV2 and TRBJ1-1; weak D call: TRBD1 (5 bases). This CDR3 is 12 amino acids long. Trimming pared 5 bases from V and 11 bases from J, leaving 15 bases between. From germline, CDR1 is SNHLY and CDR2 FYNNEI. The CDR3 bases are TGTGCCAGCAGTAGGGCAGGGTCGTTGGCTTTCTTT. It translates to CASSRAGSLAFF.

V usage is TRBV27 and J usage is TRBJ2-1; TRBD2 agrees at 7 bases. V gave up 6 bases and J gave up 4 bases; unmatched junction bases: 3. The CDR3 extends over 13 amino acids. The germline gives CDR1 MNHEY, CDR2 SMNVEV (reference sequence). CDR3 sequence (DNA): TGTGCCAGCAGCCGGACTAGTTACAATGAGCAGTTCTTC. Its translation is CASSRTSYNEQFF.

This clone was counted only a few times. V is TRBV7-9 and J is TRBJ1-1, with a tentative D call TRBD1 (6 bases). The germline gives CDR1 SEHNR, CDR2 FQNEAQ (reference sequence). The CDR3 runs to 15 residues. Deletions cut 5 bases from V and 0 bases from J, with 13 bases between. The CDR3 DNA follows: TGTGCCAGCAGCCAAGCTAGGGGGATGAACACTGAAGCTTTCTTT. Protein sequence: CASSQARGMNTEAFF.

This chain uses TRBV6-5 with TRBJ1-2; no clear D. The CDR3 covers 15 residues. Germline V gene data show CDR1 as MNHEY and CDR2 as SVGAGI. V lost 5 bases, J lost 7 bases, and 20 bases lay in between. The CDR3 loop reads CASSPPGELRSGYTF. The DNA for the CDR3 is TGTGCCAGCAGTCCACCTGGGGAACTTCGGTCTGGCTACACCTTC.

This chain uses TRBV25-1 with TRBJ2-7; TRBD1 aligns across 8 bases. This CDR3 region has 14 residues. The germline V gene encodes CDR1 MGHDK and CDR2 SYGVNS. Unmatched junction bases numbered 3, after V lost 3 bases and J lost 2 bases. This chain's CDR3 is CASSEGTGTYEQYF. CDR3 nucleotides: TGTGCCAGCAGTGAGGGGACAGGAACCTACGAGCAGTACTTC.

This clone was picked up one time. The chain carries TRBV15 and TRBJ2-1; 7 bases line up with TRBD2. The V and J ends lost 0 bases and 7 bases, in that order; junction bases with no gene match: 6. This CDR3 region has 15 residues. Germline lookup yields CDR1 LNHNV and CDR2 YYDKDF (reference sequence). DNA for the CDR3: TGTGCCACCAGCAGAGATCGGCGGGGGAGGAATGAGCAGTTCTTC. Protein product: CATSRDRRGRNEQFF. The full variable domain, with the rest looked up from reference TRBV15 and TRBJ2-1, is DAMVIQNPRYQVTQFGKPVTLSCSQTLNHNVMYWYQQKSSQAPKLLFHYYDKDFNNEADTPDNFQSRRPNTSFCFLDIRSPGLGDTAMYLCATSRDRRGRNEQFFGPGTRLTVL.